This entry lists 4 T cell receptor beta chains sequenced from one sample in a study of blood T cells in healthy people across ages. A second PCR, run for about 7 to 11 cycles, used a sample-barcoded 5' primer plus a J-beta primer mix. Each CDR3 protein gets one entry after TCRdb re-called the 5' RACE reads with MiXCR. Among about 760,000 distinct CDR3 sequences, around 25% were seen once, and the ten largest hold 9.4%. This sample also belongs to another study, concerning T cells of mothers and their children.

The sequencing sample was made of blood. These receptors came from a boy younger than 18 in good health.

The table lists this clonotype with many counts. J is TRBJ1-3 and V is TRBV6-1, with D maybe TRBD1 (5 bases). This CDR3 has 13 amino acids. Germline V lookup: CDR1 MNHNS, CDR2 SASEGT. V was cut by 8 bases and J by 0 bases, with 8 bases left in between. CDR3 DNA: TGTGCCAGCCAGGGAATCTCTGGAAACACCATATATTTT. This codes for CASQGISGNTIYF.

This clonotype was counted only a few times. CDR3 bases: TGCAGCGTTGAAGAGGCCAGCCCAACCGACCAAGAGACCCAGTACTTC. It yields the protein CSVEEASPTDQETQYF. J is TRBJ2-5 and V is TRBV29-1; D is unclear. CDR1 is SQVTM, CDR2 ANQGSEA, per germline. Between the trimmed V and J ends, which lost 0 bases and 0 bases, there was a span of 14 bases. The CDR3 is 16 amino acids.

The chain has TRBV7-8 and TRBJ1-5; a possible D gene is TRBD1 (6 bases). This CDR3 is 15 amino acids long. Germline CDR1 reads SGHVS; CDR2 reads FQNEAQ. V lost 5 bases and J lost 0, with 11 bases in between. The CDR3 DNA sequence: TGTGCCAGCAGCGCCGGACAGTATAGCAATCAGCCCCAGCATTTT. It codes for CASSAGQYSNQPQHF.

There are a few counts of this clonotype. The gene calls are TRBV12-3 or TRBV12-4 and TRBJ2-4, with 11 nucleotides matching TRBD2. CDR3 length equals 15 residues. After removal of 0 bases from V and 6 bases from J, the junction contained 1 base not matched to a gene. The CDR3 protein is CASSLALAGVNIQYF. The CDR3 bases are TGTGCCAGCAGTTTAGCACTAGCGGGGGTAAACATTCAGTACTTC.